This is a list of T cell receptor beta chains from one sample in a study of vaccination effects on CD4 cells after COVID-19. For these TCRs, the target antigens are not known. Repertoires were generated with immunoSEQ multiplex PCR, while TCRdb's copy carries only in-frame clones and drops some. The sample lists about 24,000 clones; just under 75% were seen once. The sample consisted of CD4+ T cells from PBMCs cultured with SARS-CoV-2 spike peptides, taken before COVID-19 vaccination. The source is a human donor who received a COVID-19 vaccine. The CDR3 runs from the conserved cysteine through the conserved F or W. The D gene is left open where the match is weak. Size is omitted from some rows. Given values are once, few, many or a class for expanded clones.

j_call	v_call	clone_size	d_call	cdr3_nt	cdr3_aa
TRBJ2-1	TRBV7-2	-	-	TGTGCCAGCAGCTTAACGACAGATAACAATGAGCAGTTCTTC	CASSLTTDNNEQFF
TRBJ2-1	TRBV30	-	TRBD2	TGTGCCTGGAGGGTAGCGGGGGGGCCATTGGTTGAGCAGTTCTTC	CAWRVAGGPLVEQFF
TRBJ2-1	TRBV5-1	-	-	TGCGCCAGCAGCTTGGGGCTTGGGGGCGAGTACAATGAGCAGTTCTTC	CASSLGLGGEYNEQFF
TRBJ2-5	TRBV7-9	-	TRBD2	TGTGCCAGCAGCTGGCGGGGGGGGCGGGAAGAGACCCAGTACTTC	CASSWRGGREETQYF
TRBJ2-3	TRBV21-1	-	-	TGTGCCAGCAGCAAAGACAGGGGGTACACAGATACGCAGTATTTT	CASSKDRGYTDTQYF
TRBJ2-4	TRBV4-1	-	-	TGCGCCAGCAGCCGGCGCGCGAATTGGATAGCCAAAAACATTCAGTACTTC	CASSRRANWIAKNIQYF
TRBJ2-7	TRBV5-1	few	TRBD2	TGCGCCAGCAGCTTTAGCGGGGGAGAATACGAGCAGTACTTC	CASSFSGGEYEQYF
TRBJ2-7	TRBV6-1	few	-	TGTGCCAGCAGTGAATCTTTATCAGGGCCGGTGAGGGTCTACGAGCAGTACTTC	CASSESLSGPVRVYEQYF
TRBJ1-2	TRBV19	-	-	TGTGCCAGTAGTAAGTCCGGGACGGACTATGGCTACACCTTC	CASSKSGTDYGYTF
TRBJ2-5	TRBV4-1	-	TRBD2	TGCGCCAGCAGCCAAGGTTCCGGGGGGGGGCGAGAGACCCAGTACTTC	CASSQGSGGGRETQYF
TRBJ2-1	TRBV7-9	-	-	TGTGCCAGCCCTAGTCCAGAAGGCAATGAGCAGTTCTTC	CASPSPEGNEQFF
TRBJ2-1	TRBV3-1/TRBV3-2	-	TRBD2	TGTGCCAGCAGCCAAGAGCGGGAGGGAATTGTAAATGAGCAGTTCTTC	CASSQEREGIVNEQFF
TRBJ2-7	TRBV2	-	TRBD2	TGTGCCAGCAGCCACCGACTAGCGGGAGCCTTCTACGAGCAGTACTTC	CASSHRLAGAFYEQYF
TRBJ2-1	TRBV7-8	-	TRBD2	TGTGCCAGCAGACCGGGACTAGGGTACAATGAGCAGTTCTTC	CASRPGLGYNEQFF
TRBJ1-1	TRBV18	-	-	TGTGCCAGCTCCCCCAGGGTGGGGCAGGCTACTGGGGGAGCTTTCTTT	CASSPRVGQATGGAFF
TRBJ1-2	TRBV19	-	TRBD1	TGTGCCAGTAGGAGGACACAAACAGGGGGACCTAACTATGGCTACACCTTC	CASRRTQTGGPNYGYTF
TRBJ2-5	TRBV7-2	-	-	TGTGCCAGCAGCTTTGCGGGCGGAGAGACCCAGTACTTC	CASSFAGGETQYF
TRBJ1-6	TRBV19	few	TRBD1	TGTGCCAGTAGTGCCCAGGGGGAGAGGCATTCACCCCTCCACTTT	CASSAQGERHSPLHF
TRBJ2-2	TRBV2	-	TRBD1	TGTGCCAGCGGTACCACGACAGGGTCGACCGGGGAGCTGTTTTTT	CASGTTTGSTGELFF
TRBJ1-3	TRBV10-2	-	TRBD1	TGCGCCAGCAGTGCACAGGGGGCCTTCCATAGCTCTGGAAACACCATATATTTT	CASSAQGAFHSSGNTIYF
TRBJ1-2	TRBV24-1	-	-	TGTGCCACCAGTGATTTGACGACAGCTTATGGCTACACCTTC	CATSDLTTAYGYTF
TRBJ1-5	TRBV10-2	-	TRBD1	TGCGCCACCCAGGGGGGGGGCCCCATCAGAAATCAGCCCCAGCATTTT	CATQGGGPIRNQPQHF
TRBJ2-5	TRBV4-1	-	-	TGCGCCAGCAGCCAAGATCGGGGTAAGGTACAAGAGACCCAGTACTTC	CASSQDRGKVQETQYF
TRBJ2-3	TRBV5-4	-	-	TGTGCCAGCAGCAAAAACGGGGTTAGCACAGATACGCAGTATTTT	CASSKNGVSTDTQYF
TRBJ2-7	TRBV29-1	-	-	TGCAGCGTTATTGGCGCGAGGGGGACCTACGAGCAGTACTTC	CSVIGARGTYEQYF
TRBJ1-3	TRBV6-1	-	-	TGTGCCAGCAGTGAACATGGGGCAGCCCGCCCTGGAAACACCATATATTTT	CASSEHGAARPGNTIYF
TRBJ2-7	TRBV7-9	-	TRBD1	TGTGCCAGCAGCTTAGCCCGGGACAGGGCCTATTACGAGCAGTACTTC	CASSLARDRAYYEQYF
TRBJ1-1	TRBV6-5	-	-	TGTGCCAGCAGTTACGTAGGTATAGTGAACACTGAAGCTTTCTTT	CASSYVGIVNTEAFF
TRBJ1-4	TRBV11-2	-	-	TGTGCCAGCAGCCCGCTAACCCAGGGGCGAGGAGGAAAACTGTTTTTT	CASSPLTQGRGGKLFF
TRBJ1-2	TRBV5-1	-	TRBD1	TGCGCCAGCAGCTCTACAGGGGACTATGGCTACACCTTC	CASSSTGDYGYTF
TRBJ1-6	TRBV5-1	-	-	TGCGCCAGCAGCTTGGCCGGGAGGGGAAGGTCACCCCTCCACTTT	CASSLAGRGRSPLHF